The rows below give T cell receptor beta chains drawn from one sample of a study of cytomegalovirus exposure and HLA in healthy donors. Using immunoSEQ multiplex PCR, the repertoire was profiled, and TCRdb retains in-frame clones only, with some absent. The sample comprises about 130,000 clones, around 77% of which are singletons, and 0.95% to 1.5% rests with the top ten. The sequencing input was PBMCs. The receptor set was obtained from a man aged 45 to 65 in good health and CMV-seronegative. CDR3s leave out the opening cysteine and the closing phenylalanine or tryptophan.

V	J	CDR3
TRBV7-9	TRBJ2-7	ASSLGTGEYYYEQY
TRBV6-5	TRBJ1-5	ASSYGSNQPQH
TRBV25-1	TRBJ2-7	ASSENRYEQY
TRBV5-1	.	ASSPSGSSYEQY
TRBV7-9	TRBJ1-2	ASSSMTGPNYGYT
TRBV7-9	TRBJ1-2	ASRRDSYGYT
TRBV28	TRBJ1-2	ASKVGGRYGYT
TRBV28	TRBJ1-2	ASTREGYYGYT
TRBV7-9	TRBJ2-7	ASSFSGTGAYEQY
TRBV7-2	TRBJ2-7	ASTLGAPYEQY
TRBV28	TRBJ1-5	ASRTGTGNQPQH
TRBV4-3	TRBJ1-5	ASSQKPGLVSNQPQH